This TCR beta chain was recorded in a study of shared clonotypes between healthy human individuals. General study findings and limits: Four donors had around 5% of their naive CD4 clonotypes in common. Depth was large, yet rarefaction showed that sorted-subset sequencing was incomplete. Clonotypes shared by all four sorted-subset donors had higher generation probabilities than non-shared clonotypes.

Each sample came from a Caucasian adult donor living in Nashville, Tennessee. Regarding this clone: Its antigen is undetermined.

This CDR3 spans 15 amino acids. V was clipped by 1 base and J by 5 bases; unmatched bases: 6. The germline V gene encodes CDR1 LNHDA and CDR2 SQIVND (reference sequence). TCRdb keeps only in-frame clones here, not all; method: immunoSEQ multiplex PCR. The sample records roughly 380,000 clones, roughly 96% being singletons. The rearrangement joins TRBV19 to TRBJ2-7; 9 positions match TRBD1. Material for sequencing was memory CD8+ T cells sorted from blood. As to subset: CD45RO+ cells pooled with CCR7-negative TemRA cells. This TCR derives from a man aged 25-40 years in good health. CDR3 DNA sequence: TGTGCCAGTAGTATAGCAGGGACAGGGAGGAACGAGCAGTACTTC. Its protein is CASSIAGTGRNEQYF.